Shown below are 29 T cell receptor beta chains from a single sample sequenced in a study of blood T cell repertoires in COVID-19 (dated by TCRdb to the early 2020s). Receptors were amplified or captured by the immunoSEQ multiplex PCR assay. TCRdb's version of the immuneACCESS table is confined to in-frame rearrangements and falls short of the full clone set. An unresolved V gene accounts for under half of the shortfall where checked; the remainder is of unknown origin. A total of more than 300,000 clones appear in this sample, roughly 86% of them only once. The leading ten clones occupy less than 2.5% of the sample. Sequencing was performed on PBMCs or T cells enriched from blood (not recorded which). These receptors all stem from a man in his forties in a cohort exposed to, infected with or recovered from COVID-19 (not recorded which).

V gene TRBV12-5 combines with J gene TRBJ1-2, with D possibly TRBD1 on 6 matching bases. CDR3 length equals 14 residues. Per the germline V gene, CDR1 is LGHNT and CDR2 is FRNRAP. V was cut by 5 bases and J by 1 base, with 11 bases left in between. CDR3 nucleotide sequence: TGTGCTAGTGGTCCCCCGGGACATAACTATGGCTACACCTTC. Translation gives CASGPPGHNYGYTF. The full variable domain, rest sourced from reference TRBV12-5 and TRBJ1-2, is DARVTQTPRHKVTEMGQEVTMRCQPILGHNTVFWYRQTMMQGLELLAYFRNRAPLDDSGMPKDRFSAEMPDATLATLKIQPSEPRDSAVYFCASGPPGHNYGYTFGSGTRLTVV.

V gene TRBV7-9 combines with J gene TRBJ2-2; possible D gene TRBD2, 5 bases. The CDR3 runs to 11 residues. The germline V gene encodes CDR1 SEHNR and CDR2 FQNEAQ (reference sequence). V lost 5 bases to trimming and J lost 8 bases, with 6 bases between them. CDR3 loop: CASSRTGELFF. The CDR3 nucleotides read TGTGCCAGCAGCCGGACTGGGGAGCTGTTTTTT.

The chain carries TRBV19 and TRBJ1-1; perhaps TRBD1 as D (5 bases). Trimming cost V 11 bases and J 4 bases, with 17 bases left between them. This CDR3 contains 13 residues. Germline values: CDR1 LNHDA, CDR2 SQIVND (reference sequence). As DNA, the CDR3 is TGTGCCGCCAAAAGAGAAGGGGCCACTGAAGCTTTCTTT. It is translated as CAAKREGATEAFF.

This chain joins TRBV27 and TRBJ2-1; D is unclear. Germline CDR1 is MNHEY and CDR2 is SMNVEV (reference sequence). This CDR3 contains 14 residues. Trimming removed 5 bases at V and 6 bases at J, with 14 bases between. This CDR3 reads CASSPMGTFNEQFF. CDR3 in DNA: TGTGCCAGCAGTCCTATGGGCACCTTCAATGAGCAGTTCTTC.

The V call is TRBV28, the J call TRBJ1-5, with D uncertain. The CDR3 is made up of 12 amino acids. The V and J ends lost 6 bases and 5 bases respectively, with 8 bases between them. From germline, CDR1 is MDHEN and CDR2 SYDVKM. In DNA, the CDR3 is TGTGCCAGCAGGGCCCCGCATCAGCCCCAGCATTTT. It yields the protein CASRAPHQPQHF.

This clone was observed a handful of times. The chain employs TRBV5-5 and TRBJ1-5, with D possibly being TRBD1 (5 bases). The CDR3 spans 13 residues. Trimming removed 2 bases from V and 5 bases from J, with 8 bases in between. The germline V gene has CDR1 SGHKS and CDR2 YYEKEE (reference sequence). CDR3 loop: CASSFGGDQPQHF. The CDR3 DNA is TGTGCCAGCAGCTTCGGAGGGGATCAGCCCCAGCATTTT.

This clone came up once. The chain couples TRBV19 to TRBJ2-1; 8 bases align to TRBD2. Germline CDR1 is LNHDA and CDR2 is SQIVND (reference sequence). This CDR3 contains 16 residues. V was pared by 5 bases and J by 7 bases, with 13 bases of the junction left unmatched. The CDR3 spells CASSFLSGLAGNEQFF. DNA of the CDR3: TGTGCCAGTAGTTTCCTCAGTGGACTAGCCGGTAATGAGCAGTTCTTC.

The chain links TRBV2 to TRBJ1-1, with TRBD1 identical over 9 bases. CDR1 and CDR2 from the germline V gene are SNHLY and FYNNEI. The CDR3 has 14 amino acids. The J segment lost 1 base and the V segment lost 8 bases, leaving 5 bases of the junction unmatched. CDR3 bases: TGTGCCAGCTCCAGGACAGGGGCGAACACTGAAGCTTTCTTT. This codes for CASSRTGANTEAFF.

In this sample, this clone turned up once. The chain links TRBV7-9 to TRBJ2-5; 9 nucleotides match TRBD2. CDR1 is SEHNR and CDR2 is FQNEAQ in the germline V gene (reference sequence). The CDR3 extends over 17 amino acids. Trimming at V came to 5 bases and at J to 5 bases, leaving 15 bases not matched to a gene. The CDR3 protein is CASSQTLTAREGETQYF. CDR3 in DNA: TGTGCCAGCAGCCAAACTCTCACCGCGCGGGAGGGGGAGACCCAGTACTTC.

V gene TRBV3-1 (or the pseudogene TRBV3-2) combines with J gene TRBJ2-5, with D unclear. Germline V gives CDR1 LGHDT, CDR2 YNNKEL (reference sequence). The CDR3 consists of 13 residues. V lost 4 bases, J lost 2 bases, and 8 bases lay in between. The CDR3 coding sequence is TGTGCCAGCAGCCTATCAGATCAAGAGACCCAGTACTTC. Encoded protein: CASSLSDQETQYF.

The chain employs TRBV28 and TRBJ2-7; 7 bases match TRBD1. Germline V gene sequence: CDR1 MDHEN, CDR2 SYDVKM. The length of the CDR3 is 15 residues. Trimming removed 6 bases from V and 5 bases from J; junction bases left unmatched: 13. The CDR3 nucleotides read TGTGCCAGCAGCCTAACAGGGGCCGGTAGGAACGAGCAGTACTTC. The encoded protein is CASSLTGAGRNEQYF.

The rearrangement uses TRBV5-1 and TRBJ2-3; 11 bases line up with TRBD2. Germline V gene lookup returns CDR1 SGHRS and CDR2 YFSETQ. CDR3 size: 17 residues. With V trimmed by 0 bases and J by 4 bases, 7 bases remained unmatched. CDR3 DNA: TGCGCCAGCAGCTTGGCGGCGGCTAGCGGGGGGCCAGATACGCAGTATTTT. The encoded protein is CASSLAAASGGPDTQYF.

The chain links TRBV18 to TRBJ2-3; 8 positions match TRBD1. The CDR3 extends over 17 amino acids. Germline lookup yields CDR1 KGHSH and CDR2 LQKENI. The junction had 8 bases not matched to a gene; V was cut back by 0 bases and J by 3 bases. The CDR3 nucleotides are TGTGCCAGCTCACCACCCCCTGGACAGGGCAAAACAGATACGCAGTATTTT. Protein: CASSPPPGQGKTDTQYF. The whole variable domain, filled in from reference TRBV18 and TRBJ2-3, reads NAGVMQNPRHLVRRRGQEARLRCSPMKGHSHVYWYRQLPEEGLKFMVYLQKENIIDESGMPKERFSAEFPKEGPSILRIQQVVRGDSAAYFCASSPPPGQGKTDTQYFGPGTRLTVL.

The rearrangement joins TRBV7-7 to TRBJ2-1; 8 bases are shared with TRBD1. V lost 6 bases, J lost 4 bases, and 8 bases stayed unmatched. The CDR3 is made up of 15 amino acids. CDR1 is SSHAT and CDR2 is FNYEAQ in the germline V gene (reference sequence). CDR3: CASSLGQGKYNEQFF. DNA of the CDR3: TGTGCCAGCAGTCTAGGACAGGGAAAGTACAATGAGCAGTTCTTC.

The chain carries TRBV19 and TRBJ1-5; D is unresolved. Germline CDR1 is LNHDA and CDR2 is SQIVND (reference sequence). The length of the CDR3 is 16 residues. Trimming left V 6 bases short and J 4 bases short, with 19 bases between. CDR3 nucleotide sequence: TGTGCCAGTAGCACCTCGGCAGGTCTCTCAAATCAGCCCCAGCATTTT. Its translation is CASSTSAGLSNQPQHF.

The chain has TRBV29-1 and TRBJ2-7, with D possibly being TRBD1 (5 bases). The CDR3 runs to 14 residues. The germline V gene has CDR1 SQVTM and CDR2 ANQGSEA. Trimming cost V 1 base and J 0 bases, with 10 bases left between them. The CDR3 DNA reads TGCAGCGTTGAAGGCAGGGTCGGCTCCTACGAGCAGTACTTC. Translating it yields CSVEGRVGSYEQYF.

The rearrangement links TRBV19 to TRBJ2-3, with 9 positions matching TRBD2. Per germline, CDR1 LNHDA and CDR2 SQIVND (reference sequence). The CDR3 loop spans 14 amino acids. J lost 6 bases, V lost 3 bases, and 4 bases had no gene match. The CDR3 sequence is CASSILAGRDTQYF. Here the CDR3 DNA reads TGTGCCAGTAGTATCCTAGCGGGGAGGGATACGCAGTATTTT.

Written as DNA, the CDR3 is TGTGCCAGCAGTTATCAAGGGAGACCACTCCAGTTCTTC. Residues: CASSYQGRPLQFF. The rearrangement uses TRBV27 and TRBJ2-1; D perhaps matches TRBD2 (5 bases). The CDR3 extends over 13 amino acids. Trimming took 4 bases from V and 13 from J, leaving 17 bases between them. Germline V CDR1 and CDR2: MNHEY, SMNVEV (reference sequence).

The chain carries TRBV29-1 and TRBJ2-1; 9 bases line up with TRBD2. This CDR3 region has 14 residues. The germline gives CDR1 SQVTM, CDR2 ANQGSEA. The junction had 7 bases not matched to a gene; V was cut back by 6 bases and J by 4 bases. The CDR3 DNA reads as TGCAGCGTCGAGTCGACTAGCGGTTACAATGAGCAGTTCTTC. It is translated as CSVESTSGYNEQFF.

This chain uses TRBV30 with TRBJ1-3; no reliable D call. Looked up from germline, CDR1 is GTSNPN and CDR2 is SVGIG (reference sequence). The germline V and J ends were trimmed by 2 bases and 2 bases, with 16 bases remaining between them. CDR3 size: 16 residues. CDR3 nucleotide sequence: TGTGCCTGGAGTATCCCGACGGGTAGCACTGGAAACACCATATATTTT. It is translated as CAWSIPTGSTGNTIYF.

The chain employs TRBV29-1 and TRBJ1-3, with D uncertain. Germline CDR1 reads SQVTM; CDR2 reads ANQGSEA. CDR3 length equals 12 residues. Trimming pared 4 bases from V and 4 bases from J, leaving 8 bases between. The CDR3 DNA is TGCAGCGTTGCGGCGGGGGGAAACACCATATATTTT. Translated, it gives CSVAAGGNTIYF. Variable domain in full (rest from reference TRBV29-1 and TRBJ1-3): SAVISQKPSRDICQRGTSLTIQCQVDSQVTMMFWYRQQPGQSLTLIATANQGSEATYESGFVIDKFPISRPNLTFSTLTVSNMSPEDSSIYLCSVAAGGNTIYFGEGSWLTVV.

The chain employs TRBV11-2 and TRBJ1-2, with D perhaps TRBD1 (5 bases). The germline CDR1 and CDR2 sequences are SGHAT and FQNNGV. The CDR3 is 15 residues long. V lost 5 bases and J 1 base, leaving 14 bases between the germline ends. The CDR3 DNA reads TGTGCCAGCAGCCCTAGTGGGGCCCTTAACTATGGCTACACCTTC. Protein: CASSPSGALNYGYTF. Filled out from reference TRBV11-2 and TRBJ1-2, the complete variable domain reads EAGVAQSPRYKIIEKRQSVAFWCNPISGHATLYWYQQILGQGPKLLIQFQNNGVVDDSQLPKDRFSAERLKGVDSTLKIQPAKLEDSAVYLCASSPSGALNYGYTFGSGTRLTVV.

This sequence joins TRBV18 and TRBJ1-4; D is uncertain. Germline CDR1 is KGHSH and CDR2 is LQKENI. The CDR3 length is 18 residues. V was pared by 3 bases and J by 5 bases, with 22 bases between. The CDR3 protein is CASSPALGIGGRNEKLFF. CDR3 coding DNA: TGTGCCAGCTCACCGGCTCTCGGGATAGGAGGAAGAAATGAAAAACTGTTTTTT.

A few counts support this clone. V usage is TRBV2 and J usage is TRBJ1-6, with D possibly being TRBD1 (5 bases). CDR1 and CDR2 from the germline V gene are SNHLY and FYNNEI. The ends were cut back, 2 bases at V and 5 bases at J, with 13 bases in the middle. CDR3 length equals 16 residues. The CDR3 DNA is TGTGCCAGCAGTGAATTAAGGACACAGAATAATTCACCCCTCCACTTT. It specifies CASSELRTQNNSPLHF.

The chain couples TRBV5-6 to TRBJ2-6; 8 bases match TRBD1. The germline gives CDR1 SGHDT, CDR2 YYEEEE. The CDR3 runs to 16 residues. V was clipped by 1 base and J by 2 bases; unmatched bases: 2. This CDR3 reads CASSLWTGTGANVLTF. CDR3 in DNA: TGTGCCAGCAGCTTGTGGACAGGGACTGGGGCCAACGTCCTGACTTTC. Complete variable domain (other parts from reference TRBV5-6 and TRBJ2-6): DAGVTQSPTHLIKTRGQQVTLRCSPKSGHDTVSWYQQALGQGPQFIFQYYEEEERQRGNFPDRFSGHQFPNYSSELNVNALLLGDSALYLCASSLWTGTGANVLTFGAGSRLTVL.

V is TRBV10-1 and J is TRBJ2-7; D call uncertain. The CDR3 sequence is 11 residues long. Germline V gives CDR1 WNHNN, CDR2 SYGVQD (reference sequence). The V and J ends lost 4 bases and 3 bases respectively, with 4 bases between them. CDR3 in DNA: TGCGCCAGCAGTGCCGGCTACGAGCAGTACTTC. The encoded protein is CASSAGYEQYF.

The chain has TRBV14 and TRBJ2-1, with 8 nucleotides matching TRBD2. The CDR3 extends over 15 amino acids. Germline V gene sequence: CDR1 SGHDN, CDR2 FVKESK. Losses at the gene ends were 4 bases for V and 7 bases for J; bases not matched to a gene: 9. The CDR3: CASSPSGGFANEQFF. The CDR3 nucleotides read TGTGCCAGCAGCCCCTCGGGGGGGTTTGCGAATGAGCAGTTCTTC.

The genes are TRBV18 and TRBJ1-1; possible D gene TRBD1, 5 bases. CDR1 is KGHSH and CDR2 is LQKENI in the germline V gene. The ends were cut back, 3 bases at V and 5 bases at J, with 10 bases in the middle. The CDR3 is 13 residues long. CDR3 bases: TGTGCCAGCTCACCTCAGGGTGAGACTGAAGCTTTCTTT. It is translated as CASSPQGETEAFF. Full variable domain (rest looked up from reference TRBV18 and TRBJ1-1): NAGVMQNPRHLVRRRGQEARLRCSPMKGHSHVYWYRQLPEEGLKFMVYLQKENIIDESGMPKERFSAEFPKEGPSILRIQQVVRGDSAAYFCASSPQGETEAFFGQGTRLTVV.

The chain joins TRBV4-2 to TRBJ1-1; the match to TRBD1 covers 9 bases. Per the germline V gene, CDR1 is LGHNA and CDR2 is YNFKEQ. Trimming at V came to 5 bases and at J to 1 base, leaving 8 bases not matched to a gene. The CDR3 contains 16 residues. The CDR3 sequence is CASSEGQGPWNTEAFF. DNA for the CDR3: TGTGCCAGCAGCGAAGGACAGGGGCCTTGGAACACTGAAGCTTTCTTT.